The clone carrying this T cell receptor (beta chain) was counted a few times. This record comes from a study of molecular identifiers for immune sequencing clone quantification. Study overall: RNA from approximately 20,000 or 98,000 naive CD8 cells was split five ways in replicates, with four sequenced.

This CDR3 has 17 amino acids. Germline trimming cut 0 bases from V and 0 bases from J; bases unmatched to any gene: 4. Germline CDR1 and CDR2: GTSNPN and SVGIG (reference sequence). Previously described methods and listed TCR primers produced bulk TCR libraries. TCRdb ran MiXCR on the PCR reads and lists one entry per CDR3 protein. The sample lists some 320,000 distinct CDR3 sequences, 20% to 25% occurring once. Sorting captured naive CD8 T cells as CD8+CD4-CCR7+CD45RA+. The chain carries TRBV30 and TRBJ1-4, with 10 bases identical to TRBD1. Sequenced input: naive CD8+ T cells from blood, with Jurkat cell RNA spiked in. The subset here: FACS-sorted CD8+CD4-CCR7+CD45RA+ naive T cells. This TCR was sampled from a human donor in good health. Some libraries in this study had Jurkat cell RNA spiked in. The CDR3 DNA is TGTGCCTGGAGTGTAGGACAGGGGGAACCAACTAATGAAAAACTGTTTTTT. Translated, it gives CAWSVGQGEPTNEKLFF.